A single T cell receptor beta chain is shown here with its context. The sample comes from a study of T-cell reconstitution after alpha-beta-depleted transplantation in children. Using unique molecular identifiers, the investigators prepared the TCRbeta library. TCRdb itself ran the PCR reads through MiXCR, one entry per CDR3 protein. The sample yields nearly 550,000 distinct CDR3 sequences, around 19% seen once. V lost 5 bases and J lost 1, with 24 bases in between. The CDR3 extends over 18 amino acids. Germline V gives CDR1 SGHAT, CDR2 FQNNGV. Sequencing used PBMCs from the stem cell graft donor, obtained from the stem cell graft. The genes are TRBV11-2 and TRBJ2-7; D remains ambiguous. The receptor's source is a human donor who donated a stem cell graft to a child with acute lymphoblastic leukemia. The CDR3 spells CASSLHLMIVAPSYEQYF. CDR3 coding DNA: TGTGCCAGCAGCCTCCACTTAATGATCGTCGCTCCTTCCTACGAGCAGTACTTC. The whole variable domain, filled in from reference TRBV11-2 and TRBJ2-7, reads EAGVAQSPRYKIIEKRQSVAFWCNPISGHATLYWYQQILGQGPKLLIQFQNNGVVDDSQLPKDRFSAERLKGVDSTLKIQPAKLEDSAVYLCASSLHLMIVAPSYEQYFGPGTRLTVT.